This T cell receptor (beta chain) comes out of a study of T cells in women clearing cervical HPV infection. Study-level background: Controls' single incident HPV16 infection cleared within 12 months without precancer. General observations from the study: Cases carried less TRBV6-7 than controls: roughly 0.11% versus 0.16%.

About this clone: The antigen remains unidentified. The read terminates 3 residues ahead of where the CDR3 ends, so the germline J gene completes it.

Clones were read by immunoSEQ multiplex PCR, and TCRdb kept only the in-frame ones, dropping some. This listing includes under 45,000 clones. Germline V gene data show CDR1 as SQVTM and CDR2 as ANQGSEA. The CDR3 contains 12 residues. The J segment lost 3 bases and the V segment lost 3 bases, leaving 0 bases of the junction unmatched. The V gene is TRBV29-1, the J gene TRBJ1-1, with 8 bases lining up with TRBD1. The sequenced sample was blood buffy coat. The clonotype comes from a woman between 18 and 69 years old with a cervical HPV16 infection that either progressed to CIN3+ or cleared (not recorded which). The CDR3 loop reads CSVETGDTEAFF. The sequenced CDR3 bases are TGCAGCGTTGAGACAGGGGACACTGAA. Using reference TRBV29-1 and TRBJ1-1 for the parts outside the CDR3, the full variable domain is SAVISQKPSRDICQRGTSLTIQCQVDSQVTMMFWYRQQPGQSLTLIATANQGSEATYESGFVIDKFPISRPNLTFSTLTVSNMSPEDSSIYLCSVETGDTEAFFGQGTRLTVV.